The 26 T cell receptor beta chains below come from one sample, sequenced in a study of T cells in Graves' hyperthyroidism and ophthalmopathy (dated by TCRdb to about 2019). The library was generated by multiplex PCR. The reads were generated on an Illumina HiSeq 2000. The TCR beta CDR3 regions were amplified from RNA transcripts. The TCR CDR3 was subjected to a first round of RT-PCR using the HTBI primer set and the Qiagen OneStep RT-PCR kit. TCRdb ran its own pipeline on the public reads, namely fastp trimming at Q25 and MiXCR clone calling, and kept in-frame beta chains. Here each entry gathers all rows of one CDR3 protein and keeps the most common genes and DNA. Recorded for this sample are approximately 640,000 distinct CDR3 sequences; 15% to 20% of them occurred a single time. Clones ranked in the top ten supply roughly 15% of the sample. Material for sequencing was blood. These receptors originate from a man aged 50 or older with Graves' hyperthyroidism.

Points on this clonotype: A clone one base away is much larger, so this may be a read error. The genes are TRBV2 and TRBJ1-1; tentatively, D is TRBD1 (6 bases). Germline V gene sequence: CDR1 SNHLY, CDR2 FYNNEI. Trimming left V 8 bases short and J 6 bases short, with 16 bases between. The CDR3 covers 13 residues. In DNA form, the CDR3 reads TGTGCCAGCGGGGGCACCACCCACCCTGAAGCTTTCTTT. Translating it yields CASGGTTHPEAFF. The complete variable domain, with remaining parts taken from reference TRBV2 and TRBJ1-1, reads EPEVTQTPSHQVTQMGQEVILRCVPISNHLYFYWYRQILGQKVEFLVSFYNNEISEKSEIFDDQFSVERPDGSNFTLKIRSTKLEDSAMYFCASGGTTHPEAFFGQGTRLTVV.

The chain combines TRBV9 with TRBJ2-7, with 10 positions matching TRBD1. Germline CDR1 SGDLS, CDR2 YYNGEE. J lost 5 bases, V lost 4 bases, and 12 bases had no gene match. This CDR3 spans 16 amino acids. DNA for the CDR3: TGTGCCAGCAGCTCCCCTCGACAGGGGGCTTACCACGAGCAGTACTTC. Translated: CASSSPRQGAYHEQYF. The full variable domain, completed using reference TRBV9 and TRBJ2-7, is DSGVTQTPKHLITATGQRVTLRCSPRSGDLSVYWYQQSLDQGLQFLIQYYNGEERAKGNILERFSAQQFPDLHSELNLSSLELGDSALYFCASSSPRQGAYHEQYFGPGTRLTVT.

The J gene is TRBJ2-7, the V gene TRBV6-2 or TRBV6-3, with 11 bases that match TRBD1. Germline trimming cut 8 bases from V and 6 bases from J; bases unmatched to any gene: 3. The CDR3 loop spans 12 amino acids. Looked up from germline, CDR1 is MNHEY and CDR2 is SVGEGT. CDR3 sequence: CASLGQGGEQYF. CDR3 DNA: TGTGCCAGCTTGGGACAGGGGGGCGAGCAGTACTTC.

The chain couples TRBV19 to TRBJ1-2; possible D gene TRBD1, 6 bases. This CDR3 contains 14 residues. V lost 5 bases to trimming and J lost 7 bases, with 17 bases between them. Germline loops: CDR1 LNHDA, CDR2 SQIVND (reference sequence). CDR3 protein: CASSLGQGLSGYTF. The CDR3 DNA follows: TGTGCCAGTAGTCTTGGGCAGGGGCTTTCTGGCTACACCTTC.

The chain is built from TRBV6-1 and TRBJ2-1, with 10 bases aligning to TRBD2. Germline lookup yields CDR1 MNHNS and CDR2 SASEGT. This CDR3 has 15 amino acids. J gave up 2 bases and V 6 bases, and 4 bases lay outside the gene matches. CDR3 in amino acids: CASRSSGRAYNEQFF. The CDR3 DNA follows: TGTGCCAGCAGATCAAGCGGGAGGGCCTACAATGAGCAGTTCTTC.

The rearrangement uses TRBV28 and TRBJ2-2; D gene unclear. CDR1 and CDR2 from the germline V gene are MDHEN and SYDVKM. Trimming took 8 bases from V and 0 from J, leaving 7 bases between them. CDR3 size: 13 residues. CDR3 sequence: CASSAPNTGELFF. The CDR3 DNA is TGTGCCAGCTCAGCGCCGAACACCGGGGAGCTGTTTTTT. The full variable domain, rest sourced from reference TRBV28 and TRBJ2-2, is DVKVTQSSRYLVKRTGEKVFLECVQDMDHENMFWYRQDPGLGLRLIYFSYDVKMKEKGDIPEGYSVSREKKERFSLILESASTNQTSMYLCASSAPNTGELFFGEGSRLTVL.

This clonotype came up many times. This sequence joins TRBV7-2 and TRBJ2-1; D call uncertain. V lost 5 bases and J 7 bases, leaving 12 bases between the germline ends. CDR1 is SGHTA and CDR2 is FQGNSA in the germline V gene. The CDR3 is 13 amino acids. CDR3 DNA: TGTGCCAGCAGCGAAACTGCCGAAAATGAGCAGTTCTTC. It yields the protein CASSETAENEQFF.

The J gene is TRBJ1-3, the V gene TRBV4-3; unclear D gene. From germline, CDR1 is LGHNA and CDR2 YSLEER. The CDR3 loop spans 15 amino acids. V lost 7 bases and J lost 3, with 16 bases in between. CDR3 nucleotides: TGCGCCAGCACCCTAAGCGGGTCCGATGGAAACACCATATATTTT. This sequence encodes CASTLSGSDGNTIYF.

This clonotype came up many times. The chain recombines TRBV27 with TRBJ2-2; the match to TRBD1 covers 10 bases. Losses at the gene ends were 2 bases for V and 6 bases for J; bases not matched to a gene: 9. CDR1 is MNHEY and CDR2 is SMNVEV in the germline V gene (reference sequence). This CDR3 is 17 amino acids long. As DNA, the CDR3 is TGTGCCAGCAGTTTACTCTCGACAGGGGGCCCGTCCGGGGAGCTGTTTTTT. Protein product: CASSLLSTGGPSGELFF.

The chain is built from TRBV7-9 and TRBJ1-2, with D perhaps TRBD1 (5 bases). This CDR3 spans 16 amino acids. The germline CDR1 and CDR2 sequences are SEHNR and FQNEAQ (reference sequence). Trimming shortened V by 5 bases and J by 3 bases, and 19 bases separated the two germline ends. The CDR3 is CASSLSESGSDYGYTF. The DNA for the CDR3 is TGTGCCAGCAGCCTCTCCGAGTCAGGGTCTGACTATGGCTACACCTTC.

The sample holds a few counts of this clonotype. CDR3 loop: CASALASGFTSYEQYF. For the CDR3, the DNA is TGTGCCAGCGCGTTGGCTAGCGGGTTTACCTCCTACGAGCAGTACTTC. The J gene is TRBJ2-7, the V gene TRBV6-2 or TRBV6-3; 8 nucleotides line up with TRBD2. V shed 8 bases and J 0 bases; nucleotides not matched to a gene: 12. This CDR3 has 16 amino acids. The germline V gene encodes CDR1 MNHEY and CDR2 SVGEGT.

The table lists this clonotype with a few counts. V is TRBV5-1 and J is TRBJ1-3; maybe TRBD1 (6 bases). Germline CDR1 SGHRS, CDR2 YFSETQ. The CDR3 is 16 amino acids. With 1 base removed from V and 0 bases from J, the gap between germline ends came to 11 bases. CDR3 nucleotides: TGCGCCAGCAGCTTGAGGGGGTCGAACTCTGGAAACACCATATATTTT. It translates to CASSLRGSNSGNTIYF.

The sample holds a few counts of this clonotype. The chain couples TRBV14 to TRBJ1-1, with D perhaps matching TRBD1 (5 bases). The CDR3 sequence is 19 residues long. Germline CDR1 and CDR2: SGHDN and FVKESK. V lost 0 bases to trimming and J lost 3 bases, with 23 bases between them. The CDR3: CASSQDRNTWARGYTEAFF. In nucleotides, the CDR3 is TGTGCCAGCAGCCAAGATCGGAATACCTGGGCGCGGGGCTACACTGAAGCTTTCTTT.

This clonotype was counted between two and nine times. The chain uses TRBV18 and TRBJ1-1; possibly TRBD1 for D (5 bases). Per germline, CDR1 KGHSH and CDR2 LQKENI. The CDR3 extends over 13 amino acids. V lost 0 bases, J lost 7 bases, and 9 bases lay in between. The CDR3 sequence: CASSPPSRDEAFF. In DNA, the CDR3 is TGTGCCAGCTCACCACCGAGCAGGGATGAAGCTTTCTTT. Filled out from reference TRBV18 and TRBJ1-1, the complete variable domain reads NAGVMQNPRHLVRRRGQEARLRCSPMKGHSHVYWYRQLPEEGLKFMVYLQKENIIDESGMPKERFSAEFPKEGPSILRIQQVVRGDSAAYFCASSPPSRDEAFFGQGTRLTVV.

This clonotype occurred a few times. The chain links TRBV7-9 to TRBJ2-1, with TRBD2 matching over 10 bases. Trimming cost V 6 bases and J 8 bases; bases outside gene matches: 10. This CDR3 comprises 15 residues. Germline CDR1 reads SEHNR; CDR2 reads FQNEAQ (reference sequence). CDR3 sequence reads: CASSLPGLAFYEQFF. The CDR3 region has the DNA TGTGCCAGCAGTCTGCCGGGACTAGCGTTTTATGAGCAGTTCTTC.

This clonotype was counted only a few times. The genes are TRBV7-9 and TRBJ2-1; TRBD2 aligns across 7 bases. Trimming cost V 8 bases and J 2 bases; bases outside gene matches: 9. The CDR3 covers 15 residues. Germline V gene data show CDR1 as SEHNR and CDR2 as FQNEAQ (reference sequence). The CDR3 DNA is TGTGCCAGCTCGACCAGCGGGGCCCCCTACAATGAGCAGTTCTTC. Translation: CASSTSGAPYNEQFF. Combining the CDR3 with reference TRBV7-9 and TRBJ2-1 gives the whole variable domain DTGVSQNPRHKITKRGQNVTFRCDPISEHNRLYWYRQTLGQGPEFLTYFQNEAQLEKSRLLSDRFSAERPKGSFSTLEIQRTEQGDSAMYLCASSTSGAPYNEQFFGPGTRLTVL.

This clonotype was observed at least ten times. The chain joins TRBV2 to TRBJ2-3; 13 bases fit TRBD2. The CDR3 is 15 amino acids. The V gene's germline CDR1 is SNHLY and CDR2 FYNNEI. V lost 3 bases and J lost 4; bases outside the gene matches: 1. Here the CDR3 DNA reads TGTGCCAGCAGTGAGGGACTAGCGGGATCAGATACGCAGTATTTT. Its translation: CASSEGLAGSDTQYF.

CDR3 loop: CASRDREQGNQPQHF. DNA of the CDR3: TGTGCCAGTAGGGACAGGGAACAAGGGAATCAGCCCCAGCATTTT. The chain joins TRBV27 to TRBJ1-5; TRBD1 matches at 9 bases. V lost 9 bases and J lost 4; bases outside the gene matches: 10. CDR1 is MNHEY and CDR2 is SMNVEV in the germline V gene (reference sequence). CDR3 length: 15 amino acids.

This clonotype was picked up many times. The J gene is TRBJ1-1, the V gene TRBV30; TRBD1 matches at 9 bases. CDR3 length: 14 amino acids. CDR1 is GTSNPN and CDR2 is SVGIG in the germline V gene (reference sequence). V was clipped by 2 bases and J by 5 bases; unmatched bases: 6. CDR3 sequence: CAWSPGTGITEAFF. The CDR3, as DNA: TGTGCCTGGAGTCCCGGGACAGGGATTACTGAAGCTTTCTTT.

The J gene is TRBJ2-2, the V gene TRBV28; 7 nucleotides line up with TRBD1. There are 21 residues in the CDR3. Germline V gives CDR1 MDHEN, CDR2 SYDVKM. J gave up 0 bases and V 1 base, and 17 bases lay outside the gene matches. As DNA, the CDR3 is TGTGCCAGCAGTTTATCATCGGGTGTTTTTGGGACAGACCCGAACACCGGGGAGCTGTTTTTT. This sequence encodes CASSLSSGVFGTDPNTGELFF.

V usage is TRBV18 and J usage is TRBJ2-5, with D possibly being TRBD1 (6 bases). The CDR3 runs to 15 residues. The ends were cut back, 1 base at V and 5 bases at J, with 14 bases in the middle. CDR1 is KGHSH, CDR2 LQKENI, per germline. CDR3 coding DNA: TGTGCCAGCTCACCACAGACAGGTTCAAGGGAGACCCAGTACTTC. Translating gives CASSPQTGSRETQYF.

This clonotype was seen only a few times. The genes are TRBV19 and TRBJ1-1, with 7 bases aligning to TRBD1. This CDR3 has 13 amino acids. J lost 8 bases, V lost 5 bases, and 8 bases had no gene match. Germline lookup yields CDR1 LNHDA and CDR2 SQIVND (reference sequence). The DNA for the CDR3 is TGTGCCAGTAGTCTTCAGACAGGGACCGAAGCTTTCTTT. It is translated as CASSLQTGTEAFF. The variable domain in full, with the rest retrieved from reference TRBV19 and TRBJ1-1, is DGGITQSPKYLFRKEGQNVTLSCEQNLNHDAMYWYRQDPGQGLRLIYYSQIVNDFQKGDIAEGYSVSREKKESFPLTVTSAQKNPTAFYLCASSLQTGTEAFFGQGTRLTVV.

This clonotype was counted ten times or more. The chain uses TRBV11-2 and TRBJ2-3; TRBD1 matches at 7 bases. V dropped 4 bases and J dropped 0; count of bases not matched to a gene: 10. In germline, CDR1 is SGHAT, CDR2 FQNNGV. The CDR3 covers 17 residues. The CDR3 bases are TGTGCCAGCAGCTCCCCCCCTGGGACAGAGAGCACAGATACGCAGTATTTT. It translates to CASSSPPGTESTDTQYF.

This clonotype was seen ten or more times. CDR3 coding DNA: TGTGCCAGCAGCCGACTTTATAACTATGGCTACACCTTC. Protein sequence: CASSRLYNYGYTF. The rearrangement joins TRBV3-1 to TRBJ1-2, with D hard to call. The CDR3 runs to 13 residues. Germline V gene sequence: CDR1 LGHDT, CDR2 YNNKEL (reference sequence). V gave up 4 bases and J gave up 1 base, with 7 bases separating them.

The CDR3: CASSLSSTRVAGELFF. CDR3 DNA sequence: TGTGCCAGCAGCTTAAGTTCAACGAGAGTGGCCGGGGAGCTGTTTTTT. The V gene is TRBV7-2, the J gene TRBJ2-2; D unclear. Per germline, CDR1 SGHTA and CDR2 FQGNSA. V was cut by 2 bases and J by 6 bases, with 16 bases left in between. The CDR3 runs 16 residues.

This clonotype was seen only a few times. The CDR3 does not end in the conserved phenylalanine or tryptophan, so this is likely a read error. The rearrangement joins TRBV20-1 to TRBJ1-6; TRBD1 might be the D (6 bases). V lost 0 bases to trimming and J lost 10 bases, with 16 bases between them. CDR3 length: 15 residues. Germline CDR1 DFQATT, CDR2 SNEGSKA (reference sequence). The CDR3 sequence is CSARDRAGESSPLHL. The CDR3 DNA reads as TGCAGTGCTAGAGATCGGGCAGGGGAGAGCTCACCCCTCCACCTT.